The T cell receptor (beta chain) under discussion was sequenced for a study of blood T cell repertoires in COVID-19. Study-wide context: The study drew acute and convalescent COVID-19 samples from the United States, Italy and Spain. Sources were T cells, B-cell-depleted T cells, or PBMCs; the material itself was cDNA or gDNA.

Per the study methods: Scientists estimated how many nucleated cells there were by amplifying reference gene primers. Libraries were prepared by immunoSEQ multiplex PCR; TCRdb keeps only in-frame clonotypes and omits some of them. The V and J calls and the clone size are those of that table, but D and trimming were determined from the DNA. Among more than 110,000 clones listed, 88% were seen once. The germline V gene encodes CDR1 KGHSH and CDR2 LQKENI. After removal of 4 bases from V and 7 bases from J, the junction contained 6 bases not matched to a gene. The CDR3 consists of 14 residues. This sequence originates from a man in his fifties or sixties with active or convalescent COVID-19. This chain links TRBV18 with TRBJ2-2, with TRBD1 matching over 7 bases. The sample consisted of peripheral blood. The CDR3 region is CASSLTGAYGELFF. CDR3 DNA sequence: TGTGCCAGCTCACTTACAGGGGCGTACGGGGAGCTGTTTTTT.